This is a list of T cell receptor beta chains from one sample in a study of blood T cell repertoires in COVID-19. Sequenced by immunoSEQ multiplex PCR; TCRdb stores in-frame clones only, minus some. This table holds around 330,000 clones, about 85% found once. Sequenced sample: PBMCs or T cells enriched from blood (not recorded which). These receptors originate from a woman aged 25-40 years who had been exposed to COVID-19. Each CDR3 is given without its conserved first and last residue.

j_gene: TRBJ2-2; len: 12; v_gene: TRBV19; CDR3aa: ASEVFANTGELF
j_gene: TRBJ1-6; len: 12; v_gene: TRBV19; CDR3aa: ASGQGRYNSPLH
j_gene: TRBJ2-7; len: 14; v_gene: TRBV3-1/TRBV3-2; CDR3aa: ASSQGLSTGAYEQY
j_gene: TRBJ2-7; len: 14; v_gene: TRBV23-1; CDR3aa: ASSLFDRALSYEQY
j_gene: TRBJ2-6; len: 14; v_gene: TRBV5-1; CDR3aa: ANRDRGPSGANVLT
j_gene: TRBJ2-7; len: 11; v_gene: TRBV5-1; CDR3aa: ASQSGLNFEQY
j_gene: TRBJ2-1; len: 11; v_gene: TRBV19; CDR3aa: ASSTGLANEQF
j_gene: TRBJ1-5; len: 13; v_gene: TRBV5-5; CDR3aa: ASSLLGDSNQPQH
j_gene: TRBJ1-6; len: 12; v_gene: TRBV9; CDR3aa: ASTPQGNNSPLH
j_gene: TRBJ1-4; len: 13; v_gene: TRBV19; CDR3aa: ASNDGQDNNEKLF
j_gene: TRBJ1-2; len: 15; v_gene: TRBV14; CDR3aa: ASSQGFGHNFNYGYT
j_gene: TRBJ1-6; len: 15; v_gene: TRBV3-1/TRBV3-2; CDR3aa: ASSRDRGGTYNSPLH
j_gene: TRBJ1-1; len: 13; v_gene: TRBV6-5; CDR3aa: ASQGGGLWSTEAF
j_gene: TRBJ1-5; len: 14; v_gene: TRBV15; CDR3aa: ATSRDRTGYNQPQH
j_gene: TRBJ1-1; len: 11; v_gene: TRBV2; CDR3aa: ASRVGGHTEAF
j_gene: TRBJ1-2; len: 10; v_gene: TRBV7-2; CDR3aa: ASSGLGAGYT
j_gene: TRBJ1-1; len: 14; v_gene: TRBV9; CDR3aa: ASSVGPDRGQGEAF
j_gene: TRBJ1-1; len: 14; v_gene: TRBV2; CDR3aa: ASRPAPAGGGTEAF
j_gene: TRBJ2-5; len: 14; v_gene: TRBV19; CDR3aa: ASMAAGRGLQETQY
j_gene: TRBJ2-7; len: 11; v_gene: TRBV6-5; CDR3aa: ASSYTQGYEQY
j_gene: TRBJ1-5; len: 13; v_gene: TRBV4-1; CDR3aa: ASSRTQGAEQPQH